This T cell receptor (beta chain) was recovered during a study of OX40 agonist ivuxolimab in advanced cancers. Findings and caveats of the study: CD4+ and CD8+ T cells in blood underwent clonal expansion by week 6 at 0.1 to 3.0 mg/kg.

Regarding this clone: Its antigen remains unknown.

V trimming: 4 bases; J trimming: 5 bases; junction bases outside the gene matches: 8. The V gene's germline CDR1 is SGHDN and CDR2 FVKESK. The CDR3 is 14 amino acids. Clones were sequenced by immunoSEQ multiplex PCR, and TCRdb holds only the in-frame ones, with some missing. There are approximately 35,000 clones in the sample; roughly 90% occur only once, and around 39% lies in the top ten. Samples of blood were obtained at baseline, on cycle 4 day 1, and on cycle 7 day 1. The source material was CD4+ or CD8+ T cells sorted from blood, sampled in a trial of the OX40 agonist ivuxolimab. J is TRBJ2-7 and V is TRBV14; 7 nucleotides agree with TRBD2. The clonotype was recovered from an adult with an advanced solid tumor such as melanoma, head and neck, liver or kidney cancer. The CDR3 reads CASSRWGGENEQYF. The CDR3 region has the DNA TGTGCCAGCAGCCGCTGGGGGGGTGAGAACGAGCAGTACTTC.